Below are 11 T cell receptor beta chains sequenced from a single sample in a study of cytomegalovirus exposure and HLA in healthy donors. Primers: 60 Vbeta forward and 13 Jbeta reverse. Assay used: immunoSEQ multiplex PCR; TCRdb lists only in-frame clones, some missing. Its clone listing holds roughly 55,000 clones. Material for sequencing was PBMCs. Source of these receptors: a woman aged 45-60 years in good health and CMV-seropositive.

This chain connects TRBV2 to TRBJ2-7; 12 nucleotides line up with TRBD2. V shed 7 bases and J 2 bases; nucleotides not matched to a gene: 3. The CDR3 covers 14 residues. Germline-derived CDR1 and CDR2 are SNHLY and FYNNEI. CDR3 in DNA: TGTGCCAGCACGACTAGCGGGGGAACCTACGAGCAGTACTTC. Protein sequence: CASTTSGGTYEQYF. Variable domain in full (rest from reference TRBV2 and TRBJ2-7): EPEVTQTPSHQVTQMGQEVILRCVPISNHLYFYWYRQILGQKVEFLVSFYNNEISEKSEIFDDQFSVERPDGSNFTLKIRSTKLEDSAMYFCASTTSGGTYEQYFGPGTRLTVT.

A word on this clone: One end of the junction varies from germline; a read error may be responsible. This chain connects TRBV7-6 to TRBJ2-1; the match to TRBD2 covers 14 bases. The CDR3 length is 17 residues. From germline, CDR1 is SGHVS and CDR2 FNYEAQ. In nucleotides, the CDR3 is TGTGCCAGCAGCTTAGGACTAGCGGGGGGGCCCTACCATGAGCAGTTCTTC. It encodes CASSLGLAGGPYHEQFF.

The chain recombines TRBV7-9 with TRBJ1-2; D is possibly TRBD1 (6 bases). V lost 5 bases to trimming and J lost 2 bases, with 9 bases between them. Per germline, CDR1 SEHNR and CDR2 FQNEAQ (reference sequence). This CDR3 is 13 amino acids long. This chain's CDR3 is CASSTTGNYGYTF. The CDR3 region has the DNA TGTGCCAGCAGCACAACAGGGAACTATGGCTACACCTTC.

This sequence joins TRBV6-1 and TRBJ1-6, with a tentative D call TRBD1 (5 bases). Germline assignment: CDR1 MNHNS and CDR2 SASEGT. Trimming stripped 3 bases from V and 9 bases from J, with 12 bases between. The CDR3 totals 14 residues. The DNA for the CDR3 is TGTGCCAGCAGTGATCTTCAGGGAAGTTCACCCCTCCACTTT. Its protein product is CASSDLQGSSPLHF.

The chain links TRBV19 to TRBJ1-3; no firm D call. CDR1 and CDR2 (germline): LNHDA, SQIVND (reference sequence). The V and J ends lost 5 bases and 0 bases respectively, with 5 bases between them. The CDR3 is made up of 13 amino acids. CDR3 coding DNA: TGTGCCAGTAGTCGGGTCTCTGGAAACACCATATATTTT. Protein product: CASSRVSGNTIYF. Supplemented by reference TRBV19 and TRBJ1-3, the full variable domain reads DGGITQSPKYLFRKEGQNVTLSCEQNLNHDAMYWYRQDPGQGLRLIYYSQIVNDFQKGDIAEGYSVSREKKESFPLTVTSAQKNPTAFYLCASSRVSGNTIYFGEGSWLTVV.

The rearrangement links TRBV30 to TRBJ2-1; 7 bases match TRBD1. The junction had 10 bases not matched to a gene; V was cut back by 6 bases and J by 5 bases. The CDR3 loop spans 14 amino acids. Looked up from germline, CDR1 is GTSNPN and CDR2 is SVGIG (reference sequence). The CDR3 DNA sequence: TGTGCCTGCCCGACTCTCCAGGGGGACAATGAGCAGTTCTTC. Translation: CACPTLQGDNEQFF.

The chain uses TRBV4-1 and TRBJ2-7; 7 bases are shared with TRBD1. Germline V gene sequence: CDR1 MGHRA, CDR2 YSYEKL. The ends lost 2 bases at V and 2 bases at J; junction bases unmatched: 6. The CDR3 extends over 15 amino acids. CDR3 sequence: CASSQLETGTYEQYF. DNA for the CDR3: TGCGCCAGCAGCCAACTAGAGACAGGGACCTACGAGCAGTACTTC.

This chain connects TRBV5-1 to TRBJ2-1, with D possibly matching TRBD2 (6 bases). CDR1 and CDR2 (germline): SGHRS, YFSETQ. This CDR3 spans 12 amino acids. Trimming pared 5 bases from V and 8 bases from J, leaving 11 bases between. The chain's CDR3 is CASRYSGDEQFF. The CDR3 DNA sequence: TGCGCCAGCAGGTATAGCGGTGATGAGCAGTTCTTC.

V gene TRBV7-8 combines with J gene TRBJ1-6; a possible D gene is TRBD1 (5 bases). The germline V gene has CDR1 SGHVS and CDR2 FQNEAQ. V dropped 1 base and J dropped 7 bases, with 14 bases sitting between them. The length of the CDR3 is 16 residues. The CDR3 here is CASSLGVDRPNSPLHF. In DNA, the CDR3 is TGTGCCAGCAGCTTAGGAGTTGACAGACCAAATTCACCCCTCCACTTT.

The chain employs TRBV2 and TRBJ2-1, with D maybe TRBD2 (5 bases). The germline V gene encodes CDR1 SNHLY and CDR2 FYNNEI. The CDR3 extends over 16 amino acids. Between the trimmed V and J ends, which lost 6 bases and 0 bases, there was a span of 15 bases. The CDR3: CASRSSDLSSYNEQFF. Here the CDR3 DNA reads TGTGCCAGCAGAAGTAGCGACCTAAGCTCCTACAATGAGCAGTTCTTC.

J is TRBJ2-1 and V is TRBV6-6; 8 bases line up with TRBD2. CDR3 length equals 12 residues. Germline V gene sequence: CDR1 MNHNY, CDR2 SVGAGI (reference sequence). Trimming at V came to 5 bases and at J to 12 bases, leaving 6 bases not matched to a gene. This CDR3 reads CASSDTLAVQFF. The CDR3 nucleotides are TGTGCCAGCAGTGACACACTAGCGGTGCAGTTCTTC.